This T cell receptor (beta chain) was documented in a study of Ad26.COV2.S vaccination and SARS-CoV-2 variants. In the study overall: This donor came from the COV1001 trial of Ad26.COV2.S. Once or twice, 56 days apart, Ad26.COV2.S was delivered intramuscularly.

Turning to this clone: The antigen remains undetermined.

Treatment noted: 19 received Ad26.COV2.S at low or high dose, single or two shots; 5 received placebo; per-sample allocation not given. Day 63 after the first vaccine or placebo injection was the time point for sampling. The repertoire was sequenced with immunoSEQ multiplex PCR; TCRdb's copy has only in-frame clones and lacks some. The repertoire holds roughly 460,000 clones, with 80% to 90% as singletons. This CDR3 contains 13 residues. The V end was cut by 4 bases, the J end by 0 bases, with 7 bases between. Study observations and caveats: Whether participants received vaccine or placebo, their non-spike TCR breadth was similar.

The source material was peripheral blood, sampled in a trial of Ad26.COV2.S vaccine versus placebo. The receptor comes from a person aged 18-65 years who received the Ad26.COV2.S COVID-19 vaccine or a placebo. J is TRBJ2-7 and V is TRBV12-3 or TRBV12-4; no clear D gene. This chain's CDR3 is CASSSQDSYEQYF. CDR3 nucleotide sequence: TGTGCCAGCAGTTCGCAGGACTCCTACGAGCAGTACTTC.